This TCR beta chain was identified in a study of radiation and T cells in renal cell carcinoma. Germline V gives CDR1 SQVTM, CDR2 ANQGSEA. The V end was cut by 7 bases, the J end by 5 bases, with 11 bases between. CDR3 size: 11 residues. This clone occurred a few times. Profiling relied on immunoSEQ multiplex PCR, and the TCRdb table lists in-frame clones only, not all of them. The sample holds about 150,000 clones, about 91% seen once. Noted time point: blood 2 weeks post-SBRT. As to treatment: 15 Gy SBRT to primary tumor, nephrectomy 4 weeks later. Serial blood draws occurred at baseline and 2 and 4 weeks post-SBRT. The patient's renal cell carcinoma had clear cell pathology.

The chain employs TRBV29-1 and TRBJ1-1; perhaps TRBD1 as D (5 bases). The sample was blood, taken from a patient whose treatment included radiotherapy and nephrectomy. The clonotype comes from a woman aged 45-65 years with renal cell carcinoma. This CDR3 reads CSGGRGTEAFF. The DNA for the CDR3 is TGCAGCGGTGGAAGGGGAACTGAAGCTTTCTTT. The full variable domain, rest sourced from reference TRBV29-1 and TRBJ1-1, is SAVISQKPSRDICQRGTSLTIQCQVDSQVTMMFWYRQQPGQSLTLIATANQGSEATYESGFVIDKFPISRPNLTFSTLTVSNMSPEDSSIYLCSGGRGTEAFFGQGTRLTVV.